This passage covers 23 T cell receptor beta chains from one sample sequenced in a study of CD8+CD57+ T cells in acquired aplastic anemia. CD8+CD57+ cell expansion, shown by flow cytometry, had occurred in the patients selected for sequencing. Template material for TCR beta VDJ and CDR3 profiling consisted of genomic DNA. TCRdb ran MiXCR on the reads and lists one entry per CDR3 protein. This table has more than 200,000 distinct CDR3 sequences, around 50% appearing once. The sample was sorted CD4+, CD8+, or CD8+CD57+ T cells (not recorded which) from PBMCs. The receptors were gathered from a human donor with aplastic anemia.

The CDR3 spells CASSETRRDRGLTYEQYF. CDR3 sequence (DNA): TGTGCCAGCAGCGAGACCAGACGGGACAGGGGACTAACCTACGAGCAGTACTTC. The chain recombines TRBV21-1 with TRBJ2-7; the D call of TRBD1 is as the table states it, not checked on the DNA. TRBV21-1 is reported as a pseudogene. CDR3 size: 18 residues.

Regarding this clonotype: A much larger clone is a single base away; this may be a read error. This chain joins TRBV5-1 and TRBJ2-1; TRBD2 is a possible D gene (6 bases). The V end lost 7 bases, the J end lost 8 bases, and 16 bases lay between the germline ends. The CDR3 consists of 13 residues. Germline V gives CDR1 SGHRS, CDR2 YFSETQ. CDR3 loop: CASGGRLGDEQFF. For the CDR3, the DNA is TGCGCCAGCGGCGGCAGACTAGGGGATGAGCAGTTCTTC.

This CDR3 is CASSEGLSDTQYF. As DNA, the CDR3 is TGTGCCAGCAGTGAAGGCCTGTCAGATACGCAGTATTTT. The chain links TRBV2 to TRBJ2-3; no clear D. This CDR3 is built from 13 residues. CDR1 SNHLY and CDR2 FYNNEI come from the germline V gene. Trimming stripped 1 base from V and 4 bases from J, with 6 bases between.

The V call is TRBV2, the J call TRBJ2-1; tentatively, D is TRBD1 (5 bases). The CDR3 has 12 residues. The V end lost 4 bases, the J end lost 11 bases, and 12 bases lay between the germline ends. Germline-derived CDR1 and CDR2 are SNHLY and FYNNEI. CDR3 sequence reads: CASSGAGPQQFF. The CDR3 bases are TGTGCCAGCAGTGGGGCAGGGCCTCAGCAGTTCTTC.

This clonotype was counted at least ten times. The rearrangement joins TRBV20-1 to TRBJ2-1, with TRBD2 as a possible D gene (6 bases). Trimming took off 3 bases at V and 2 bases at J, with 11 bases between the two ends. This CDR3 is built from 14 residues. Germline CDR1 is DFQATT and CDR2 is SNEGSKA (reference sequence). The CDR3 protein is CSASGGVTYNEQFF. The CDR3 DNA reads TGCAGTGCTAGTGGAGGGGTTACCTACAATGAGCAGTTCTTC.

This clonotype was seen a few times. V gene TRBV24-1 combines with J gene TRBJ2-2; D ambiguous. Deletions cut 6 bases from V and 2 bases from J, with 0 bases between. CDR3 length: 11 amino acids. Germline assignment: CDR1 KGHDR and CDR2 SFDVKD. For the CDR3, the DNA is TGTGCCACCAGTAACACCGGGGAGCTGTTTTTT. Translated: CATSNTGELFF.

Comment on this clonotype: The junction does not match germline at one end; this may be a read error. This chain links TRBV10-3 with TRBJ2-2; 9 bases agree with TRBD1. This CDR3 is 14 amino acids long. Germline CDR1 and CDR2: ENHRY and SYGVKD. CDR3 sequence: CAISGTGDTGELSF. CDR3 sequence (DNA): TGTGCCATCAGTGGGACAGGGGATACCGGGGAGCTGTCTTTT.

This rearrangement joins TRBV5-5 to TRBJ2-1; TRBD2 matches at 7 bases. Unmatched junction bases numbered 6, after V lost 3 bases and J lost 6 bases. Germline values: CDR1 SGHKS, CDR2 YYEKEE (reference sequence). The length of the CDR3 is 14 residues. The DNA for the CDR3 is TGTGCCAGCAGCTCGGGGGGTGGTAGCAATGAGCAGTTCTTC. It encodes CASSSGGGSNEQFF.

Worth noting for this clonotype: Sequence at one end of the junction differs from germline and may be a read error. The chain recombines TRBV15 with TRBJ1-6; D is undetermined. The CDR3 has 9 residues. Germline lookup yields CDR1 LNHNV and CDR2 YYDKDF (reference sequence). CDR3 bases: TGCTCCTATAATTCACCCCTCCACTTT. Protein sequence: CSYNSPLHF. The entire variable domain, with the rest obtained from reference TRBV15 and TRBJ1-6, is as follows: DAMVIQNPRYQVTQFGKPVTLSCSQTLNHNVMYWYQQKSSQAPKLLFHYYDKDFNNEADTPDNFQSRRPNTSFCFLDIRSPGLGDTAMYLCSYNSPLHFGNGTRLTVT.

The chain uses TRBV5-8 and TRBJ1-1, with a tentative D call TRBD1 (5 bases). The CDR3 runs to 14 residues. Between the trimmed V and J ends, which lost 5 bases and 3 bases, there was a span of 14 bases. Germline CDR1 and CDR2: SGHTS and YDEGEE. In DNA, the CDR3 is TGTGCCAGCAGGAAAGCAGGGAAGTACACTGAAGCTTTCTTT. It is translated as CASRKAGKYTEAFF.

This chain uses TRBV24-1 with TRBJ2-2, with D unclear. This CDR3 contains 13 residues. The V end lost 7 bases, the J end lost 5 bases, and 10 bases lay between the germline ends. Germline-derived CDR1 and CDR2 are KGHDR and SFDVKD. For the CDR3, the DNA is TGTGCCACCAGCCTTACTGGTACCGGGGAGCTGTTTTTT. Amino acid sequence: CATSLTGTGELFF.

This clonotype was counted a few times. One base away lies a much larger clone, so this may be a sequencing read error. The CDR3: CASSPQGSMTYEQYF. The CDR3 region has the DNA TGCGCCAGCAGCCCCCAGGGGTCCATGACCTACGAGCAGTACTTC. The chain couples TRBV5-1 to TRBJ2-7; possibly TRBD1 for D (6 bases). The germline V gene encodes CDR1 SGHRS and CDR2 YFSETQ. Trimming left V 4 bases short and J 2 bases short, with 16 bases between. The CDR3 is 15 residues long.

Comment on this clonotype: Being one base from a much bigger clone, this may be a read error. The chain is built from TRBV7-8 and TRBJ1-2; TRBD1 is a possible D gene (6 bases). Between the trimmed V and J ends, which lost 0 bases and 5 bases, there was a span of 13 bases. Germline loops: CDR1 SGHVS, CDR2 FQNEAQ. CDR3 length equals 15 residues. This CDR3 reads CASSLAPGDGYGYTF. CDR3 nucleotides: TGTGCCAGCAGCTTAGCGCCAGGGGACGGGTATGGCTACACCTTC.

The rearrangement uses TRBV19 and TRBJ1-4, with D unresolved. The CDR3 spans 14 residues. Germline-derived CDR1 and CDR2 are LNHDA and SQIVND (reference sequence). Trimming left V 11 bases short and J 1 base short, with 14 bases between. Here the CDR3 DNA reads TGTGCCTCAAAACGAAGCTTAACTAATGAAAAACTGTTTTTT. Amino acid sequence: CASKRSLTNEKLFF.

This clonotype was seen many times. The gene calls are TRBV7-3 and TRBJ1-4; D call uncertain. Between the trimmed V and J ends, which lost 4 bases and 8 bases, there was a span of 11 bases. Germline loops: CDR1 SGHTA, CDR2 FQGTGA. This CDR3 region has 13 residues. This CDR3 reads CASSSRTGEKLFF. The CDR3 DNA reads TGTGCCAGCAGCTCCCGGACGGGGGAAAAACTGTTTTTT.

The chain has TRBV10-3 and TRBJ1-1, with D possibly being TRBD1 (6 bases). This CDR3 has 12 amino acids. In germline, CDR1 is ENHRY, CDR2 SYGVKD. V was trimmed by 11 bases and J by 0 bases, leaving 10 bases between them. CDR3 sequence: CAVQGLNTEAFF. In DNA, the CDR3 is TGTGCCGTACAGGGACTGAACACTGAAGCTTTCTTT.

This clonotype was counted only a few times. This rearrangement joins TRBV9 to TRBJ2-2, with 10 bases matching TRBD1. The CDR3 is 16 residues long. The J segment lost 3 bases and the V segment lost 4 bases, leaving 6 bases of the junction unmatched. CDR1 and CDR2 from the germline V gene are SGDLS and YYNGEE. Here the CDR3 DNA reads TGTGCCAGCAGCTTGTTTGGGACAGGGGACACCGGGGAGCTGTTTTTT. It specifies CASSLFGTGDTGELFF.

The chain joins TRBV29-1 to TRBJ2-4, with D tentatively TRBD2 (5 bases). Per the germline V gene, CDR1 is SQVTM and CDR2 is ANQGSEA. V dropped 6 bases and J dropped 3 bases, with 15 bases sitting between them. This CDR3 is built from 14 residues. This CDR3 is CSVTLGSGKNIQYF. CDR3 sequence (DNA): TGCAGCGTCACCCTGGGGAGCGGCAAAAACATTCAGTACTTC.

This clonotype was seen at least ten times. V usage is TRBV7-3 and J usage is TRBJ2-3; TRBD2 matches 11 bases. The germline gives CDR1 SGHTA, CDR2 FQGTGA. Losses at the gene ends were 1 base for V and 2 bases for J; bases not matched to a gene: 11. This CDR3 region has 19 residues. DNA of the CDR3: TGTGCCAGCAGCTTAAACCCCACCTCTAGCGGGGGGCCCACAGATACGCAGTATTTT. It is translated as CASSLNPTSSGGPTDTQYF.

This clonotype has at least ten counts. The chain has TRBV6-5 and TRBJ2-7; D may be TRBD1 (6 bases). This CDR3 comprises 15 residues. Trimming shortened V by 6 bases and J by 0 bases, and 15 bases separated the two germline ends. CDR1 MNHEY and CDR2 SVGAGI come from the germline V gene. This CDR3 reads CASSPRQARSYEQYF. The CDR3 DNA reads TGTGCCAGCAGCCCGAGACAGGCTCGCTCCTACGAGCAGTACTTC.

This clonotype was counted many times. The V gene is TRBV5-1, the J gene TRBJ2-1, with 11 bases fitting TRBD1. Germline CDR1 reads SGHRS; CDR2 reads YFSETQ. This CDR3 comprises 14 residues. Losses at the gene ends were 4 bases for V and 8 bases for J; bases not matched to a gene: 5. Here the CDR3 reads CASSPGQGGDEQFF. Written as DNA, the CDR3 is TGCGCCAGCAGCCCGGGACAGGGGGGCGATGAGCAGTTCTTC.

This clonotype was recorded many times. This chain links TRBV11-3 with TRBJ2-7; maybe TRBD1 (6 bases). Germline values: CDR1 SGHNT, CDR2 YENEEA. V lost 1 base, J lost 3 bases, and 10 bases lay in between. The CDR3 runs to 14 residues. DNA of the CDR3: TGTGCCAGCAGCTTAGCAGGGGTGAACTACGAGCAGTACTTC. It is translated as CASSLAGVNYEQYF. Full variable domain (remainder filled in from reference TRBV11-3 and TRBJ2-7): EAGVVQSPRYKIIEKKQPVAFWCNPISGHNTLYWYLQNLGQGPELLIRYENEEAVDDSQLPKDRFSAERLKGVDSTLKIQPAELGDSAVYLCASSLAGVNYEQYFGPGTRLTVT.

This clonotype was detected ten times or more. The genes are TRBV19 and TRBJ2-2, with D possibly matching TRBD2 (5 bases). The CDR3 loop spans 14 amino acids. V gave up 6 bases and J gave up 4 bases, with 12 bases separating them. Germline V gene data show CDR1 as LNHDA and CDR2 as SQIVND (reference sequence). The CDR3, as DNA: TGTGCCAGTAGCCAGACCGCGGGCACCGGGGAGCTGTTTTTT. Translated: CASSQTAGTGELFF.